One and the same sample provided the 23 T cell receptor beta chains below, sequenced in a study of cytomegalovirus exposure and HLA in healthy donors. Sequenced by immunoSEQ multiplex PCR; TCRdb stores in-frame clones only, minus some. The table includes roughly 86,000 clones, about 96% detected once. Sequencing was carried out using PBMCs. The receptors originated from a young man in good health and CMV-seropositive.

The V call is TRBV27, the J call TRBJ2-3; D remains unclear. The V gene lost 6 bases and the J gene lost 6 bases, with 25 bases spanning the gap. The CDR3 is made up of 17 amino acids. CDR1 is MNHEY and CDR2 is SMNVEV in the germline V gene (reference sequence). CDR3 in DNA: TGTGCCAGCAGCGAGCTAGGTCGATGGGTGACGTCCGATACGCAGTATTTT. It is translated as CASSELGRWVTSDTQYF.

This sequence joins TRBV28 and TRBJ2-2; weak D call: TRBD1 (6 bases). Trimming left V 3 bases short and J 7 bases short, with 15 bases between. The CDR3 is 15 amino acids. The germline V gene has CDR1 MDHEN and CDR2 SYDVKM. CDR3 amino acids: CASSLVPRGHGELFF. In DNA, the CDR3 is TGTGCCAGCAGTTTGGTCCCCAGGGGCCACGGGGAGCTGTTTTTT.

The count of this clone is one. The V gene is TRBV5-1, the J gene TRBJ1-1; 8 nucleotides align to TRBD1. V lost 0 bases and J lost 0; bases outside the gene matches: 4. In germline, CDR1 is SGHRS, CDR2 YFSETQ. The CDR3 has 16 amino acids. CDR3 DNA: TGCGCCAGCAGCTTGGTAGGGACAGGAATGAACACTGAAGCTTTCTTT. Protein: CASSLVGTGMNTEAFF.

The CDR3 sequence is CASSSTSGETYEQYF. For the CDR3, the DNA is TGTGCCAGCAGTTCAACTAGCGGAGAGACCTACGAGCAGTACTTC. The V call is TRBV6-6, the J call TRBJ2-7, with 8 positions matching TRBD2. The CDR3 contains 15 residues. The V segment lost 4 bases and the J segment 2 bases; nucleotides outside the gene matches: 7. Per germline, CDR1 MNHNY and CDR2 SVGAGI (reference sequence).

The chain couples TRBV10-2 to TRBJ2-1, with D possibly being TRBD2 (6 bases). The CDR3 loop spans 15 amino acids. CDR1 WSHSY and CDR2 SAAADI come from the germline V gene. V shed 0 bases and J shed 8 bases, with 14 bases lying between them. CDR3 sequence reads: CASSESRAGQDEQFF. DNA for the CDR3: TGCGCCAGCAGTGAGTCGAGGGCGGGGCAGGATGAGCAGTTCTTC.

V gene TRBV7-9 combines with J gene TRBJ2-7; 9 positions match TRBD1. V shed 6 bases, J shed 8 bases, and the junction held 8 bases outside the gene matches. The germline V gene encodes CDR1 SEHNR and CDR2 FQNEAQ (reference sequence). The CDR3 runs to 13 residues. In DNA, the CDR3 is TGTGCCAGCAGGTCCGGGACAGGGATCCAGCAGTACTTC. It codes for CASRSGTGIQQYF. Combining the CDR3 with reference TRBV7-9 and TRBJ2-7 gives the whole variable domain DTGVSQNPRHKITKRGQNVTFRCDPISEHNRLYWYRQTLGQGPEFLTYFQNEAQLEKSRLLSDRFSAERPKGSFSTLEIQRTEQGDSAMYLCASRSGTGIQQYFGPGTRLTVT.

This CDR3 is CAWSASLMSSYNEQFF. CDR3 coding DNA: TGTGCCTGGAGTGCGTCCCTAATGAGCTCCTACAATGAGCAGTTCTTC. The chain joins TRBV30 to TRBJ2-1; unclear D gene. The CDR3 totals 16 residues. V was pared by 1 base and J by 0 bases, with 13 bases between. Germline CDR1 GTSNPN, CDR2 SVGIG (reference sequence).

The V and J genes are TRBV19 and TRBJ2-1, with D tentatively TRBD2 (6 bases). The germline V and J ends were trimmed by 3 bases and 0 bases, with 15 bases remaining between them. From germline, CDR1 is LNHDA and CDR2 SQIVND (reference sequence). The CDR3 has 17 residues. CDR3 residues: CASSIQYSGSSYNEQFF. The CDR3 nucleotides are TGTGCCAGTAGTATTCAGTATAGCGGTAGCTCCTACAATGAGCAGTTCTTC.

The CDR3 reads CASSGILGAEAFF. The CDR3 region has the DNA TGTGCCAGCTCGGGAATCCTTGGGGCTGAAGCTTTCTTT. The chain combines TRBV7-2 with TRBJ1-1; no clear D. Trimming removed 8 bases from V and 6 bases from J, with 16 bases in between. Germline CDR1 is SGHTA and CDR2 is FQGNSA. There are 13 residues in the CDR3.

This clone appeared a single time. The chain carries TRBV29-1 and TRBJ2-5, with D unresolved. CDR3 size: 10 residues. The germline CDR1 and CDR2 sequences are SQVTM and ANQGSEA. V lost 7 bases, J lost 2 bases, and 5 bases lay in between. The CDR3 DNA sequence: TGCAGCGGGCAGCAAGAGACCCAGTACTTC. This sequence encodes CSGQQETQYF.

The genes are TRBV19 and TRBJ1-1, with 8 bases aligning to TRBD1. Germline V gene lookup returns CDR1 LNHDA and CDR2 SQIVND (reference sequence). Trimming removed 7 bases from V and 5 bases from J; junction bases left unmatched: 15. The CDR3 has 16 residues. The CDR3 DNA sequence: TGTGCCAGTACCCCGGGGACAGGTCCCTCCGAGACTGAAGCTTTCTTT. This gives the protein CASTPGTGPSETEAFF. Variable domain in full (rest from reference TRBV19 and TRBJ1-1): DGGITQSPKYLFRKEGQNVTLSCEQNLNHDAMYWYRQDPGQGLRLIYYSQIVNDFQKGDIAEGYSVSREKKESFPLTVTSAQKNPTAFYLCASTPGTGPSETEAFFGQGTRLTVV.

This clone is medium-sized (0.01 to 0.1%) by share. V and J are TRBV25-1 and TRBJ1-2; D is uncertain. This CDR3 spans 15 amino acids. V shed 4 bases and J shed 1 base, with 13 bases lying between them. Germline V gene lookup returns CDR1 MGHDK and CDR2 SYGVNS. CDR3 nucleotides: TGTGCCAGCAGTGGAACCTCACTCCGTAACTATGGCTACACCTTC. Protein product: CASSGTSLRNYGYTF.

The chain uses TRBV6-1 and TRBJ1-5, with 7 positions matching TRBD1. The CDR3 sequence is 14 residues long. V was pared by 7 bases and J by 0 bases, with 3 bases of the junction left unmatched. Germline loops: CDR1 MNHNS, CDR2 SASEGT. The CDR3 DNA reads TGTGCCAGCATGGGGGACAGTAGCAATCAGCCCCAGCATTTT. This gives the protein CASMGDSSNQPQHF.

The chain couples TRBV5-4 to TRBJ1-3, with D perhaps TRBD1 (5 bases). Trimming took 9 bases from V and 0 from J, leaving 13 bases between them. Germline V gene data show CDR1 as SGHNT and CDR2 as YYREEE (reference sequence). The CDR3 is 14 residues long. The CDR3 loop is CATSGTPSGNTIYF. CDR3 nucleotide sequence: TGTGCCACATCCGGGACTCCCTCTGGAAACACCATATATTTT.

The chain links TRBV6-5 to TRBJ1-5; 9 bases line up with TRBD1. V lost 6 bases to trimming and J lost 6 bases; unmatched junction nucleotides: 9. The germline V gene encodes CDR1 MNHEY and CDR2 SVGAGI. The CDR3 loop spans 15 amino acids. CDR3 DNA: TGTGCCAGCAGAGAGCCGGGACAGGGTGTTCAGCCCCAGCATTTT. It specifies CASREPGQGVQPQHF.

The V gene is TRBV19, the J gene TRBJ2-6; 10 bases match TRBD2. The germline gives CDR1 LNHDA, CDR2 SQIVND (reference sequence). The CDR3 totals 18 residues. Trimming took 5 bases from V and 2 from J; bases not matched to a gene: 9. The CDR3 region is CASSPGAGGPPGANVLTF. Here the CDR3 DNA reads TGTGCCAGTAGTCCAGGAGCGGGAGGGCCGCCTGGGGCCAACGTCCTGACTTTC.

This clone was recorded once. V and J are TRBV29-1 and TRBJ2-1; D is unclear. Trimming shortened V by 5 bases and J by 12 bases, and 23 bases separated the two germline ends. The CDR3 has 14 amino acids. In germline, CDR1 is SQVTM, CDR2 ANQGSEA. The CDR3 DNA reads as TGCAGCGTTTCCCCCCGGTTGTCGGGTTCGGGGCAGTTCTTC. This translates into CSVSPRLSGSGQFF.

The V gene is TRBV29-1, the J gene TRBJ1-2; no clear D gene. The germline V and J ends were trimmed by 7 bases and 3 bases, with 9 bases remaining between them. CDR3 length: 11 residues. From germline, CDR1 is SQVTM and CDR2 ANQGSEA. This CDR3 reads CSAYGDYGYTF. DNA of the CDR3: TGCAGCGCGTACGGAGACTATGGCTACACCTTC.

This chain links TRBV2 with TRBJ1-2, with D maybe TRBD1 (6 bases). Deletions cut 5 bases from V and 4 bases from J, with 17 bases between. Germline V gene sequence: CDR1 SNHLY, CDR2 FYNNEI. This CDR3 has 15 amino acids. The CDR3 DNA reads as TGTGCCAGCAGTAGAGCGACAGGCGGGGGCTATGGCTACACCTTC. This sequence encodes CASSRATGGGYGYTF. The full variable domain, rest sourced from reference TRBV2 and TRBJ1-2, is EPEVTQTPSHQVTQMGQEVILRCVPISNHLYFYWYRQILGQKVEFLVSFYNNEISEKSEIFDDQFSVERPDGSNFTLKIRSTKLEDSAMYFCASSRATGGGYGYTFGSGTRLTVV.

This chain joins TRBV2 and TRBJ1-1; 11 bases match TRBD1. Unmatched junction bases numbered 2, after V lost 4 bases and J lost 4 bases. CDR3 length: 14 residues. Germline CDR1 and CDR2: SNHLY and FYNNEI. The CDR3 DNA reads TGTGCCAGCAGTGTGGACAGGGGGCTCACTGAAGCTTTCTTT. Translated, it gives CASSVDRGLTEAFF.

The chain joins TRBV7-9 to TRBJ2-7; a possible D gene is TRBD2 (6 bases). The germline V and J ends were trimmed by 2 bases and 4 bases, with 18 bases remaining between them. The germline gives CDR1 SEHNR, CDR2 FQNEAQ (reference sequence). The CDR3 runs to 16 residues. The CDR3 DNA follows: TGTGCCAGCAGCTTATTTCGGACTAAGGGGCCTTACGAGCAGTACTTC. Protein sequence: CASSLFRTKGPYEQYF.

The genes are TRBV10-3 and TRBJ2-5; no definite D call. V dropped 11 bases and J dropped 7 bases, with 23 bases sitting between them. CDR1 ENHRY and CDR2 SYGVKD come from the germline V gene. This CDR3 has 14 residues. In nucleotides, the CDR3 is TGTGCCCCACCGAAATTGGGTAGCAGCGCGACCCAGTACTTC. It translates to CAPPKLGSSATQYF.

The chain has TRBV19 and TRBJ2-7, with 13 bases matching TRBD2. Germline-derived CDR1 and CDR2 are LNHDA and SQIVND (reference sequence). This CDR3 has 15 residues. V shed 3 bases and J 7 bases; nucleotides not matched to a gene: 6. CDR3 sequence reads: CASSMIAGLAGEQYF. DNA of the CDR3: TGTGCCAGTAGTATGATTGCGGGACTAGCGGGAGAGCAGTACTTC.